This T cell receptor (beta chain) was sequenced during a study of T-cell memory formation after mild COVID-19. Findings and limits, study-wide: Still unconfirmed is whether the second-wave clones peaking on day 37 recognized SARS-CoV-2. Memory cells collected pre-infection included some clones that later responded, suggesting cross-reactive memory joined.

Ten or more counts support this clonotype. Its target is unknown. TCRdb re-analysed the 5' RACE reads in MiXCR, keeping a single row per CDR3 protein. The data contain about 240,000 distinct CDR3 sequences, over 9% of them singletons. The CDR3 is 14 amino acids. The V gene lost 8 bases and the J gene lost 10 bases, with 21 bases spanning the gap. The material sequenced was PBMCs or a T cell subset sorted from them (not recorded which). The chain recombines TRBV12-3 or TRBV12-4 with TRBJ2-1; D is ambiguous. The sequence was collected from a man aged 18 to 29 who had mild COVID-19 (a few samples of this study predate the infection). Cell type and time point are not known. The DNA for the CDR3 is TGTGCCAGCCTCCGGGCAGGCGTACAGAAAGAGCAGTTCTTC. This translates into CASLRAGVQKEQFF.